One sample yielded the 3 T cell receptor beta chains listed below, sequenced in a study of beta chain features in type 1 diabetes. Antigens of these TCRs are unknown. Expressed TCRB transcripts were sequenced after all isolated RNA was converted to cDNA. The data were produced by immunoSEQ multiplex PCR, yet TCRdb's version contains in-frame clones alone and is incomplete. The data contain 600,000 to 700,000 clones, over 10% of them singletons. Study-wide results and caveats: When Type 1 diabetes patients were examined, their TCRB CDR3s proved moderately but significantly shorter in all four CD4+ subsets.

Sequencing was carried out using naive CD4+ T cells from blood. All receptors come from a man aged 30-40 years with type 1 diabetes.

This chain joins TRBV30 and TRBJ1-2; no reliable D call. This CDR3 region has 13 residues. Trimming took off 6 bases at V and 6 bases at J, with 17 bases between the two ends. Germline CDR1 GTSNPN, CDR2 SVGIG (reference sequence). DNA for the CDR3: TGTGCCTGTCCTACCAAGGAGGGCGATGGCTACACCTTC. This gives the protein CACPTKEGDGYTF.

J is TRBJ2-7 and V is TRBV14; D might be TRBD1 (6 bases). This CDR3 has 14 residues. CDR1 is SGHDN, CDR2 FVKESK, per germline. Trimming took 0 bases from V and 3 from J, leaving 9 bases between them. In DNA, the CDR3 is TGTGCCAGCAGCCAAGATGGGACATTCTACGAGCAGTACTTC. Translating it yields CASSQDGTFYEQYF.

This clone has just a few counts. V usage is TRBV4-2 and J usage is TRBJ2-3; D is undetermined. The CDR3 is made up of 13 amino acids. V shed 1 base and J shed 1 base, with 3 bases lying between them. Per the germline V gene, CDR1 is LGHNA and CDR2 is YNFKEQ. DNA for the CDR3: TGTGCCAGCAGCCAAGCGGGCACAGATACGCAGTATTTT. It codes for CASSQAGTDTQYF.